The source of this TCR beta chain is a study of cytomegalovirus exposure and HLA in healthy donors. The PCR used 60 Vbeta and 13 Jbeta primers. Sequencing used immunoSEQ multiplex PCR; TCRdb keeps in-frame clones, though not all of them. The profile shows about 160,000 clones, over 60% of them singletons. A note on this clone: Its antigen is not known.

V gave up 6 bases and J gave up 0 bases; unmatched junction bases: 7. This CDR3 spans 15 amino acids. The V gene's germline CDR1 is MGHDK and CDR2 SYGVNS. Study results and caveats: The listing of 150 to 200 TCR beta chains classed them as cytomegalovirus-associated.

Donors in the study were healthy people who gave bone marrow. The clonotype was recovered from a woman aged 25-40 years in good health and CMV-seronegative. The V gene is TRBV25-1, the J gene TRBJ2-7; the match to TRBD2 covers 8 bases. Material for sequencing was PBMCs. CDR3: CASRESGSSSYEQYF. CDR3 DNA: TGTGCCAGCAGGGAAAGCGGGAGCAGCTCCTACGAGCAGTACTTC.